This TCR beta chain stems from a study of T cells in narcolepsy. As for the study in general: Patients with NT1 or NT2 and healthy control donors were enrolled.

V lost 4 bases to trimming and J lost 5 bases; unmatched junction nucleotides: 8. This CDR3 has 15 amino acids. Germline loops: CDR1 SGHRS, CDR2 YFSETQ. Study results and caveats: No autoreactive T cell clone sequences appeared in some memory CD4+ repertoires.

Clones were sequenced by immunoSEQ multiplex PCR, and TCRdb holds only the in-frame ones, with some missing. The repertoire consists of 20,000 to 30,000 clones, with roughly 86% occurring once and the leading ten covering less than 1.3%. In regard to this clone: Its antigen remains unidentified.

This chain connects TRBV5-1 to TRBJ2-2, with TRBD2 matching over 7 bases. The sample was memory (CD45RA-) CD4+ T cells from blood. The receptor's source is a human donor in good health. The DNA of the CDR3 is TGCGCCAGCAGCGTAGGGACTATCGGAACCGGGGAGCTGTTTTTT. Protein product: CASSVGTIGTGELFF. The variable domain in full, with the rest retrieved from reference TRBV5-1 and TRBJ2-2, is KAGVTQTPRYLIKTRGQQVTLSCSPISGHRSVSWYQQTPGQGLQFLFEYFSETQRNKGNFPGRFSGRQFSNSRSEMNVSTLELGDSALYLCASSVGTIGTGELFFGEGSRLTVL.